The source of this T cell receptor beta chain is a study of blood T cell repertoires in COVID-19. The germline CDR1 and CDR2 sequences are SQVTM and ANQGSEA. The CDR3 totals 13 residues. Libraries were prepared by immunoSEQ multiplex PCR; TCRdb keeps only in-frame clonotypes and omits some of them. This table has roughly 120,000 clones, about 90% appearing once. On this clone itself: At one end the junction does not follow the germline gene, possibly because of a read error.

The TCR comes from a man aged 65 to 79 who had recovered from COVID-19. The sample comprised peripheral blood. The J gene is TRBJ1-2, the V gene TRBV29-1; tentative D call: TRBD1 (5 bases). CDR3 DNA: TGCAGCGTTGTGGCCCAGGGTCTTTATGTCTACACCTTC. Its protein is CSVVAQGLYVYTF.